This TCR beta chain was documented in a study of spatial heterogeneity in lung cancer. About the study: The count of detected beta-chain sequences consistently exceeded that of alpha-chain sequences. A unique TCR and UMI combination showed up more than ten times in raw reads, on average. Regarding the study as a whole: In tumor T cells, estimated coverage reached roughly 7% for alpha chains and about 14% for beta chains. Tumor mutation count correlated with how many alpha and beta TCRs expanded intratumorally.

Time point noted: sample taken at primary tumor resection. Donors were fewer than 90 untreated early-stage non-small cell lung cancer patients. One entry per CDR3 protein results from TCRdb running MiXCR on the 5' RACE reads. The sample lists roughly 1,800 distinct CDR3 sequences; 8.9% were seen once. By share of the sample, this clonotype is medium-sized. Its antigen is currently unknown. This TCR came from a female donor with early-stage non-small cell lung cancer. This sample comprised lung tumor tissue, obtained at surgery.

The CDR3 DNA reads TGTGCCAGCAGCACCTACCTCGCCGGGGAGCTGTTTTTT. It encodes CASSTYLAGELFF. The chain joins TRBV7-2 to TRBJ2-2; D ambiguous. V gave up 5 bases and J gave up 6 bases, with 10 bases separating them. The CDR3 sequence is 13 residues long. Germline CDR1 is SGHTA and CDR2 is FQGNSA.